The 13 T cell receptor beta chains in this list originate from one sample, sequenced in a study of blood T cell repertoires in COVID-19. The table came from immunoSEQ multiplex PCR; TCRdb's copy has only in-frame clones and leaves some out. The data show around 280,000 clones, about 88% seen once. The sample taken for sequencing was peripheral blood. The receptors were gathered from a man in his 70s with acute or convalescent COVID-19.

This clone was picked up one time. The chain couples TRBV28 to TRBJ2-3, with TRBD1 matching over 9 bases. The V segment lost 10 bases and the J segment 5 bases; nucleotides outside the gene matches: 13. Per germline, CDR1 MDHEN and CDR2 SYDVKM. The CDR3 extends over 15 amino acids. The CDR3 reads CAIRPGTGRIDTQYF. DNA of the CDR3: TGTGCCATCCGTCCCGGGACAGGGAGAATAGATACGCAGTATTTT.

The chain is built from TRBV5-1 and TRBJ2-7; D is perhaps TRBD1 (6 bases). The CDR3 extends over 15 amino acids. V lost 4 bases, J lost 4 bases, and 18 bases lay in between. Germline-derived CDR1 and CDR2 are SGHRS and YFSETQ. The DNA of the CDR3 is TGCGCCAGCAGCCTATTACAGGGTCGGGTATACGAGCAGTACTTC. It encodes CASSLLQGRVYEQYF.

CDR3 amino acids: CASSWGAVNQPQHF. The CDR3 DNA follows: TGTGCCAGCAGCTGGGGAGCGGTCAATCAGCCCCAGCATTTT. The rearrangement links TRBV7-9 to TRBJ1-5; unclear D gene. The CDR3 is 14 residues long. Trimming left V 4 bases short and J 3 bases short, with 10 bases between. CDR1 is SEHNR and CDR2 is FQNEAQ in the germline V gene (reference sequence).

The V gene is TRBV5-1, the J gene TRBJ2-5; a possible D gene is TRBD2 (5 bases). Trimming stripped 6 bases from V and 5 bases from J, with 17 bases between. The length of the CDR3 is 14 residues. Per the germline V gene, CDR1 is SGHRS and CDR2 is YFSETQ. The CDR3 here is CASMWAPGEETQYF. The CDR3 bases are TGCGCCAGCATGTGGGCCCCCGGGGAGGAGACCCAGTACTTC.

The chain combines TRBV27 with TRBJ1-2, with D possibly TRBD1 on 6 matching bases. Deletions cut 6 bases from V and 7 bases from J, with 21 bases between. Looked up from germline, CDR1 is MNHEY and CDR2 is SMNVEV (reference sequence). CDR3 length: 15 residues. The CDR3 region has the DNA TGTGCCAGCAGCCCCCAAGTTGGCAGGGGACGTGGCTACACCTTC. Amino acid sequence: CASSPQVGRGRGYTF.

The V and J genes are TRBV6-2 or TRBV6-3 and TRBJ1-2; a weak D match, TRBD1 (5 bases). Trimming removed 2 bases at V and 8 bases at J, with 12 bases between. The CDR3 extends over 13 amino acids. CDR1 is MNHEY and CDR2 is SVGEGT in the germline V gene. The CDR3 bases are TGTGCCAGCAGTTACCGGCAGGGAGGCGGCTACACCTTC. Its translation: CASSYRQGGGYTF.

The J gene is TRBJ2-3, the V gene TRBV12-3 or TRBV12-4; possible D gene TRBD2, 6 bases. Trimming stripped 4 bases from V and 3 bases from J, with 8 bases between. The CDR3 has 13 residues. CDR3 DNA: TGTGCCAGCAGTTCTCGGGGGACAGATACGCAGTATTTT. Protein sequence: CASSSRGTDTQYF.

The DNA for the CDR3 is TGTGCCAGCAGCCACACCCCGGGACAGGGGGCGGAGGGCTACACCTTC. Residues: CASSHTPGQGAEGYTF. J is TRBJ1-2 and V is TRBV7-9, with 12 bases lining up with TRBD1. The V gene's germline CDR1 is SEHNR and CDR2 FQNEAQ (reference sequence). The CDR3 consists of 16 residues. Trimming removed 5 bases from V and 8 bases from J; junction bases left unmatched: 12.

The chain links TRBV30 to TRBJ2-2; the match to TRBD1 covers 9 bases. Per germline, CDR1 GTSNPN and CDR2 SVGIG (reference sequence). This CDR3 comprises 16 residues. V was pared by 5 bases and J by 2 bases, with 9 bases of the junction left unmatched. For the CDR3, the DNA is TGTGCCTGGGACCCCGGGACAGGGATTAACACCGGGGAGCTGTTTTTT. This translates into CAWDPGTGINTGELFF.

The chain couples TRBV10-3 to TRBJ2-1, with 9 bases aligning to TRBD2. With 3 bases clipped from V and 9 bases from J, the junction kept 9 bases outside the gene matches. The CDR3 extends over 15 amino acids. Germline V gene lookup returns CDR1 ENHRY and CDR2 SYGVKD. CDR3 amino acids: CAISDRQGGGGEQFF. The CDR3 DNA is TGTGCCATCAGTGATAGACAAGGCGGGGGGGGTGAGCAGTTCTTC.

V gene TRBV28 combines with J gene TRBJ2-7; D perhaps matches TRBD1 (6 bases). Germline V gene data show CDR1 as MDHEN and CDR2 as SYDVKM. V gave up 6 bases and J gave up 0 bases, with 12 bases separating them. The CDR3 contains 14 residues. In nucleotides, the CDR3 is TGTGCCAGCAGACCAGGGACACCCTCCTACGAGCAGTACTTC. Residues: CASRPGTPSYEQYF.

CDR3 bases: TGTGCCAGCAGCTCCGCAGGCGCAAACTATGGCTACACCTTC. Translated: CASSSAGANYGYTF. This chain links TRBV11-2 with TRBJ1-2; D ambiguous. V lost 4 bases and J 2 bases, leaving 11 bases between the germline ends. Germline V lookup: CDR1 SGHAT, CDR2 FQNNGV. The CDR3 is 14 amino acids.

The CDR3 DNA reads TGTGCCACCAGCACAGGAGTCAATGAGCAGTTCTTC. Translating gives CATSTGVNEQFF. The gene calls are TRBV24-1 and TRBJ2-1; D may be TRBD1 (5 bases). V lost 7 bases and J lost 6, with 9 bases in between. CDR1 and CDR2 (germline): KGHDR, SFDVKD. The CDR3 consists of 12 residues.